Listed below are T cell receptor beta chains from one sample, sequenced in a study of blood T cell repertoires in COVID-19. Here immunoSEQ multiplex PCR was the method, and the copy in TCRdb shows in-frame clones only, minus some. This table has about 120,000 clones, around nine tenths appearing once. The sample taken for sequencing was peripheral blood. These receptors all stem from a woman over 75 with acute or convalescent COVID-19. CDR3s include the opening cysteine and the closing phenylalanine or tryptophan.

CASSQGQGEDGYTF	TRBV5-1	TRBJ1-2
CASSVGIQASYNEQFF	TRBV9	TRBJ2-1
CASSLQGAYNEQFF	TRBV5-5	TRBJ2-1
CASSLAGQGMGTEAFF	TRBV5-1	TRBJ1-1
CASSSTGEKLFF	TRBV3-1/TRBV3-2	TRBJ1-4
CASSQVGGQTGYTF	TRBV4-2	TRBJ1-2
CASSLAIGDNSYEQYF	TRBV7-9	TRBJ2-7
CASSRTTGPYEQYF	TRBV6-6	TRBJ2-7
CASSYLSVQTGEQYF	TRBV6-5	TRBJ2-7
CSASAYEQYF	TRBV20-1	TRBJ2-7
CASSLGTAYEQYF	TRBV6-5	TRBJ2-7
CASSVQGGAASEQFF	TRBV9	TRBJ2-1
CASSPYPGGSDYGYTF	TRBV7-2	TRBJ1-2
CASSVPGQRMGNEQFF	TRBV7-9	TRBJ2-1
CAGRLSSYEQYF	TRBV11-1	TRBJ2-7
CASSVVGRAGELFF	TRBV9	TRBJ2-2
CSASEGSQPQHF	TRBV20-1	TRBJ1-5
CASSYGRVATGELFF	TRBV5-1	TRBJ2-2
CASRAIAGTGANVLTF	TRBV2	TRBJ2-6
CASIKGQFEAFF	TRBV25-1	TRBJ1-1
CASSLELGGGGYTF	TRBV5-1	TRBJ1-2
CASSPGPGTGGGTEAFF	TRBV7-6	TRBJ1-1
CAISGTGATGELFF	TRBV10-3	TRBJ2-2
CASRLQGKNTEAFF	TRBV19	TRBJ1-1
CASRYSGGAFEQYF	TRBV2	TRBJ2-7
CASSIPGSGNTIYF	TRBV19	TRBJ1-3
CASSDRGGGKLFF	TRBV5-1	TRBJ1-4
CASSYNARGQGSLHGYTF	TRBV6-2/TRBV6-3	TRBJ1-2
CASSPDNGITIYF	TRBV4-2	TRBJ1-3
CASSVEEGARYGYTF	TRBV9	TRBJ1-2
CSVGDSLYEQYF	TRBV29-1	TRBJ2-7
CASSTRGRDSSYEQYF	TRBV7-9	TRBJ2-7
CASSLGGTGNQPQHF	TRBV7-9	TRBJ1-5
CASSPTTGANYGYTF	TRBV4-2	TRBJ1-2
CASSRGGGGGSSYEQYF	TRBV3-1/TRBV3-2	TRBJ2-7
CASSIVPLNQPQHF	TRBV19	TRBJ1-5
CASRRGGQPQHF	TRBV19	TRBJ1-5
CAISLRGAGAQETQYF	TRBV10-3	TRBJ2-5
CAISESTRSENSYNEQFF	TRBV10-3	TRBJ2-1
CAISDRQGAGGNTIYF	TRBV10-3	TRBJ1-3
CAREAGGVYGYTF	TRBV19	TRBJ1-2
CAISESGQINQPQHF	TRBV10-3	TRBJ1-5
CASKAGGITDTQYF	TRBV5-1	TRBJ2-3
CASRGQGGSEQYF	TRBV27	TRBJ2-7
CASSQPEGRDRLNEQFF	TRBV3-1/TRBV3-2	TRBJ2-1
CASSSGNEQFF	TRBV18	TRBJ2-1
CASSLGGLAGDTQYF	TRBV7-3	TRBJ2-3
CASSGQKSYGYTF	TRBV28	TRBJ1-2
CASSQGGFYTF	TRBV7-8	TRBJ1-2